This T cell receptor beta chain was captured in a study of shared clonotypes between healthy human individuals. V lost 3 bases, J lost 3 bases, and 8 bases lay in between. This CDR3 has 13 amino acids. Per germline, CDR1 WNHNN and CDR2 SYGVQD (reference sequence). Study outcomes and limitations: Rarefaction analysis demonstrated incomplete sorted-subset sequencing notwithstanding large depth.

The input for sorted-subset replicate PCRs was around 0.2 ug DNA, tens of thousands of T cell genomes. TCRdb's copy holds only in-frame clones and misses some; the assay was immunoSEQ multiplex PCR. Of roughly 1,800,000 clones listed, about 95% are singletons. For this clone: The antigen remains undetermined.

The naive CD8 subset, CD45RO-negative cells positively selected for CCR7, excluded terminally differentiated effector memory CD45RA+ cells. The TCR was taken from a man between 18 and 29 years old in good health. The chain employs TRBV10-1 and TRBJ1-1; D not resolved. The sequencing input was naive CD8+ T cells sorted from blood. The CDR3 loop is CASSDPKDTEAFF. CDR3 DNA: TGCGCCAGCAGTGACCCCAAAGACACTGAAGCTTTCTTT.